Each of the 10 T cell receptor beta chains below was sequenced from the same sample in a study of regulatory T cells in long-lasting Graves disease (dated by TCRdb to the early 2020s). The library relied on multiplex PCR. Sequencing used an Illumina HiSeq 4000. CDR3 regions were amplified by Arm-PCR with iRepertoire HTBI primers to construct TCR beta libraries. The public reads were run again by TCRdb, first through fastp at Q25 and then through MiXCR, and only productive beta chains were kept. One record per CDR3 amino acid sequence lists the most common genes and DNA. The sample table holds some 340,000 distinct CDR3 sequences, of which 12% were seen once. The top ten clones comprise approximately 20% of the sample. Interpreted using the paper, the time point label stands for: newly diagnosed GD, antithyroid drugs for less than 3 months. RNA was extracted from PBMCs in TRIzol for both TCR sequencing and RNA sequencing.

These data were likewise used in another study, on T cells in Graves' hyperthyroidism and ophthalmopathy.

Material: peripheral blood mononuclear cells (PBMCs), obtained at new diagnosis, from a patient treated with antithyroid drugs. These receptors came from a woman aged 18-35 years with Graves disease. Donor details come from another sample of the same person, matched by shared clones.

This clonotype was seen repeatedly, ten times or more. The CDR3 DNA follows: TGCAGTGCTAGAGATAAGTCTTTGGCGGAAAACTACGAGCAGTACTTC. It codes for CSARDKSLAENYEQYF. The chain is built from TRBV20-1 and TRBJ2-7; unclear D gene. V was shortened by 0 bases and J by 3 bases, with 18 bases between the two germline ends. The germline V gene encodes CDR1 DFQATT and CDR2 SNEGSKA (reference sequence). The CDR3 consists of 16 residues.

This clonotype was observed a few times. J is TRBJ2-3 and V is TRBV24-1; 11 nucleotides align to TRBD2. The CDR3 is made up of 17 amino acids. Germline values: CDR1 KGHDR, CDR2 SFDVKD. The ends lost 2 bases at V and 2 bases at J; junction bases unmatched: 5. The CDR3 sequence is CATSDSRLAGSTDTQYF. CDR3 DNA: TGTGCCACCAGTGATTCGCGACTAGCGGGGTCCACAGATACGCAGTATTTT.

The sample holds a few counts of this clonotype. V gene TRBV27 combines with J gene TRBJ1-1; possible D gene TRBD1, 5 bases. CDR1 and CDR2 from the germline V gene are MNHEY and SMNVEV (reference sequence). V was trimmed by 5 bases and J by 4 bases, leaving 14 bases between them. The CDR3 runs to 14 residues. CDR3 sequence (DNA): TGTGCCAGCAGTCCGGGACTGGGCAGCACTGAAGCTTTCTTT. Residues: CASSPGLGSTEAFF.

This clonotype was seen many times. The V gene is TRBV6-2 or TRBV6-3, the J gene TRBJ1-1; D unresolved. CDR1 MNHEY and CDR2 SVGEGT come from the germline V gene. The ends were cut back, 0 bases at V and 4 bases at J, with 12 bases in the middle. The CDR3 has 15 amino acids. CDR3 amino acids: CASSYSGSDSTEAFF. CDR3 DNA: TGTGCCAGCAGTTACTCGGGCTCCGATAGCACTGAAGCTTTCTTT.

V is TRBV6-1 and J is TRBJ2-1, with TRBD2 identical over 16 bases. V was clipped by 7 bases and J by 0 bases; unmatched bases: 6. Germline CDR1 and CDR2: MNHNS and SASEGT. The CDR3 extends over 18 amino acids. CDR3 sequence reads: CASTKGTSGRASYNEQFF. CDR3 nucleotide sequence: TGTGCCAGCACAAAAGGGACTAGCGGGAGGGCCTCCTACAATGAGCAGTTCTTC.

This clonotype was counted many times. This chain links TRBV28 with TRBJ2-7, with 7 bases matching TRBD1. Germline trimming cut 6 bases from V and 2 bases from J; bases unmatched to any gene: 10. CDR1 and CDR2 (germline): MDHEN, SYDVKM. The CDR3 is 15 amino acids. In DNA form, the CDR3 reads TGTGCCAGCAGCAACAGGGGTGCGGCCCCCTACGAGCAGTACTTC. Amino acids: CASSNRGAAPYEQYF.

This clonotype was picked up many times. V and J are TRBV10-3 and TRBJ2-5, with TRBD1 matching over 7 bases. From germline, CDR1 is ENHRY and CDR2 SYGVKD. This CDR3 spans 13 amino acids. V lost 7 bases to trimming and J lost 5 bases; unmatched junction nucleotides: 7. In nucleotides, the CDR3 is TGTGCCATCACTGCGGACAGGCGTGAGACCCAGTACTTC. This encodes CAITADRRETQYF.

This clonotype was found many times. The chain is built from TRBV24-1 and TRBJ2-7; 10 nucleotides align to TRBD1. The CDR3 sequence is 18 residues long. The ends lost 3 bases at V and 5 bases at J; junction bases unmatched: 15. Germline CDR1 is KGHDR and CDR2 is SFDVKD. The CDR3 sequence is CATSDIPGGTGAYNEQYV. CDR3 DNA sequence: TGTGCCACCAGTGATATACCCGGCGGGACAGGGGCTTACAACGAGCAGTACGTC.

This clonotype came up many times. This chain links TRBV28 with TRBJ2-3; a weak D match, TRBD2 (6 bases). The germline CDR1 and CDR2 sequences are MDHEN and SYDVKM. This CDR3 contains 13 residues. Trimming shortened V by 3 bases and J by 14 bases, and 18 bases separated the two germline ends. The CDR3 DNA reads TGTGCCAGCAGTTTCCGAGGGAGGCCGTCGAGGTATTTT. Translation gives CASSFRGRPSRYF.

This clonotype came up many times. The CDR3 DNA reads as TGTGCCAGCAGTTTATTATGGGACAGGGGGCCCGGGGAGCTGTTTTTT. Translated, it gives CASSLLWDRGPGELFF. The V call is TRBV27, the J call TRBJ2-2, with 12 bases aligning to TRBD1. Germline V gives CDR1 MNHEY, CDR2 SMNVEV (reference sequence). Trimming took 1 base from V and 6 from J; bases not matched to a gene: 3. The CDR3 runs to 16 residues.